This TCR beta chain came from a study of T cell repertoires in cytomegalovirus infection. Concerning this clonotype: Its matching antigen is unknown.

TCRdb redid the calling of the reads with MiXCR, one entry per CDR3 protein. The sample carries around 710,000 distinct CDR3 sequences, approximately 32% recorded once. The V and J ends lost 6 bases and 4 bases, in that order; junction bases with no gene match: 5. The CDR3 covers 14 residues. Looked up from germline, CDR1 is MNHEY and CDR2 is SMNVEV (reference sequence). The clonotype originates from a human donor in good health (CMV status not recorded). Some clones in this sample may be carry-over from other donors' samples. The input for sequencing was cultured CD8+ T cells from PBMCs, taken from culture after CMV antigen stimulation. The chain recombines TRBV27 with TRBJ2-4; TRBD2 matches at 8 bases. The CDR3 spells CASSSSSGKNIQYF. The CDR3, as DNA: TGTGCCAGCAGCTCCTCTAGCGGGAAAAACATTCAGTACTTC.